The rows below give T cell receptor beta chains drawn from one sample of a study of siplizumab effects on memory and regulatory T cells. Their antigen targets remain unknown. The table came from immunoSEQ multiplex PCR; TCRdb's copy has only in-frame clones and leaves some out. This repertoire shows 13,000 or so clones, roughly 40% found once; its top ten account for around a tenth. The sequenced sample was CFSE-low (dividing) CD8+ T cells sorted from an allogeneic mixed lymphocyte reaction. These receptors all stem from a human donor in good health; the cells came from an allogeneic mixed lymphocyte reaction. The CDR3 runs from the conserved cysteine through the conserved F or W. The D gene is left open where the match is weak. Some rows mark clone size as missing; the rest say once, few, many or name a class of expanded clone.

abundance: -
j_gene: TRBJ2-2
d_gene: -
v_gene: TRBV7-9
CDR3aa: CASRPTGTRGGTGELFF
CDR3nt: TGTGCCAGCAGACCGACCGGGACGCGGGGTGGCACCGGGGAGCTGTTTTTT

abundance: many
j_gene: TRBJ2-1
d_gene: -
v_gene: TRBV7-9
CDR3aa: CASSSHPLGSDNEQFF
CDR3nt: TGTGCCAGCAGCTCCCACCCTCTGGGCTCGGACAATGAGCAGTTCTTC

abundance: medium-sized
j_gene: TRBJ2-2
d_gene: -
v_gene: TRBV4-1
CDR3aa: CASRRTATNTGELFF
CDR3nt: TGCGCCAGCAGGCGGACGGCAACGAACACCGGGGAGCTGTTTTTT

abundance: -
j_gene: TRBJ2-2
d_gene: -
v_gene: TRBV27
CDR3aa: CASSLLARGELFF
CDR3nt: TGTGCCAGCAGTTTATTAGCTCGGGGGGAGCTGTTTTTT

abundance: -
j_gene: TRBJ2-1
d_gene: -
v_gene: TRBV6-6
CDR3aa: CASSSDPIGTYNEQFF
CDR3nt: TGTGCCAGCAGTTCCGACCCCATAGGGACCTACAATGAGCAGTTCTTC

abundance: -
j_gene: TRBJ2-7
d_gene: -
v_gene: TRBV29-1
CDR3aa: CSVLGVTYEQYF
CDR3nt: TGCAGCGTTTTAGGGGTGACCTACGAGCAGTACTTC

abundance: medium-sized
j_gene: TRBJ1-2
d_gene: -
v_gene: TRBV21-1
CDR3aa: CASLERGVQGYTF
CDR3nt: TGTGCCAGCCTCGAGCGGGGGGTGCAGGGCTACACCTTC

abundance: -
j_gene: TRBJ2-7
d_gene: -
v_gene: TRBV7-6
CDR3aa: CASSLGGTSYEQYF
CDR3nt: TGTGCCAGCAGCCTCGGCGGAACCTCCTACGAGCAGTACTTC

abundance: -
j_gene: TRBJ2-2
d_gene: -
v_gene: TRBV5-6
CDR3aa: CASSLSSGELFF
CDR3nt: TGTGCCAGCAGCTTGTCTTCAGGGGAGCTGTTTTTT

abundance: medium-sized
j_gene: TRBJ1-3
d_gene: -
v_gene: TRBV7-6
CDR3aa: CASSFDRSSGNTIYF
CDR3nt: TGTGCCAGCAGCTTCGACAGAAGCTCTGGAAACACCATATATTTT

abundance: -
j_gene: TRBJ1-5
d_gene: -
v_gene: TRBV30
CDR3aa: CAWSVGSGNQPQHF
CDR3nt: TGTGCCTGGAGTGTAGGGAGTGGCAATCAGCCCCAGCATTTT

abundance: -
j_gene: TRBJ2-2
d_gene: -
v_gene: TRBV6-1
CDR3aa: CASVATVNTGELFF
CDR3nt: TGTGCCAGCGTAGCGACAGTAAACACCGGGGAGCTGTTTTTT

abundance: few
j_gene: TRBJ1-1
d_gene: -
v_gene: TRBV30
CDR3aa: CAWSWLQIANTEAFF
CDR3nt: TGTGCCTGGAGTTGGCTTCAGATAGCGAACACTGAAGCTTTCTTT

abundance: few
j_gene: TRBJ1-4
d_gene: TRBD1
v_gene: TRBV7-9
CDR3aa: CASSLDRVATNEKLFF
CDR3nt: TGTGCCAGCAGCCTCGACAGGGTTGCAACTAATGAAAAACTGTTTTTT

abundance: -
j_gene: TRBJ1-1
d_gene: TRBD1
v_gene: TRBV10-1
CDR3aa: CASSESKTGTTEAFF
CDR3nt: TGCGCCAGCAGTGAGTCAAAGACAGGGACAACTGAAGCTTTCTTT

abundance: -
j_gene: TRBJ2-3
d_gene: TRBD2
v_gene: TRBV29-1
CDR3aa: CSAGGETASGTDTQYF
CDR3nt: TGCAGTGCTGGGGGGGAGACGGCTAGCGGGACGGATACGCAGTATTTT

abundance: medium-sized
j_gene: TRBJ2-3
d_gene: -
v_gene: TRBV2
CDR3aa: CASQRGPATDTQYF
CDR3nt: TGTGCCAGCCAGAGGGGACCAGCCACAGATACGCAGTATTTT

abundance: medium-sized
j_gene: TRBJ2-5
d_gene: -
v_gene: TRBV9
CDR3aa: CASSAFEGTEKYF
CDR3nt: TGTGCCAGCAGCGCGTTCGAAGGGACGGAAAAGTACTTC

abundance: -
j_gene: TRBJ2-1
d_gene: TRBD1
v_gene: TRBV29-1
CDR3aa: CSVEGDRSTYNEQFF
CDR3nt: TGCAGCGTTGAGGGGGACAGGAGTACCTACAATGAGCAGTTCTTC

abundance: -
j_gene: TRBJ2-7
d_gene: -
v_gene: TRBV21-1
CDR3aa: CASSLGGFYEQYF
CDR3nt: TGTGCCAGCAGCCTAGGGGGATTCTACGAGCAGTACTTC

abundance: -
j_gene: TRBJ1-1
d_gene: -
v_gene: TRBV5-4
CDR3aa: CASSLMRRDPEAFF
CDR3nt: TGTGCCAGCAGCTTGATGCGGCGCGACCCTGAAGCTTTCTTT

abundance: -
j_gene: TRBJ2-7
d_gene: -
v_gene: TRBV4-1
CDR3aa: CASSQDSQIYYEQYF
CDR3nt: TGCGCCAGCAGCCAAGATAGTCAAATATACTACGAGCAGTACTTC

abundance: -
j_gene: TRBJ1-2
d_gene: -
v_gene: TRBV6-1
CDR3aa: CASSESLAGVNYGYTF
CDR3nt: TGTGCCAGCAGTGAATCTTTGGCAGGGGTTAACTATGGCTACACCTTC

abundance: once
j_gene: TRBJ2-7
d_gene: TRBD2
v_gene: TRBV4-2
CDR3aa: CASSRSTSGLLEQYF
CDR3nt: TGTGCCAGCAGCCGATCGACTAGCGGACTCCTGGAGCAGTACTTC

abundance: -
j_gene: TRBJ2-5
d_gene: -
v_gene: TRBV18
CDR3aa: CASSPAARPKVETQYF
CDR3nt: TGTGCCAGCTCACCCGCAGCGAGACCCAAAGTAGAGACCCAGTACTTC

abundance: few
j_gene: TRBJ2-7
d_gene: TRBD2
v_gene: TRBV27
CDR3aa: CASSTTSYFEQYF
CDR3nt: TGTGCCAGCAGTACGACTAGCTACTTCGAGCAGTACTTC

abundance: medium-sized
j_gene: TRBJ1-2
d_gene: -
v_gene: TRBV21-1
CDR3aa: CASSPKTGGKYGYTF
CDR3nt: TGTGCCAGCAGCCCTAAAACAGGGGGCAAGTATGGCTACACCTTC

abundance: few
j_gene: TRBJ1-1
d_gene: -
v_gene: TRBV4-3
CDR3aa: CASSQEFPDTEAFF
CDR3nt: TGCGCCAGCAGCCAAGAATTCCCTGACACTGAAGCTTTCTTT

abundance: -
j_gene: TRBJ1-2
d_gene: -
v_gene: TRBV6-6
CDR3aa: CASSYGTEGYTF
CDR3nt: TGTGCCAGCAGTTACGGAACGGAAGGCTACACCTTC

abundance: -
j_gene: TRBJ1-1
d_gene: -
v_gene: TRBV6-9
CDR3aa: CASSATSPGYTEAFF
CDR3nt: TGTGCCAGCAGTGCTACATCCCCGGGATACACTGAAGCTTTCTTT

abundance: -
j_gene: TRBJ1-2
d_gene: TRBD1
v_gene: TRBV11-2
CDR3aa: CASSAAWDSYGYTF
CDR3nt: TGTGCCAGCAGCGCCGCCTGGGACAGCTATGGCTACACCTTC

abundance: -
j_gene: TRBJ1-1
d_gene: -
v_gene: TRBV16
CDR3aa: CASSQSRAFLTEAFF
CDR3nt: TGTGCCAGCAGCCAATCGAGGGCTTTCCTCACTGAAGCTTTCTTT

abundance: few
j_gene: TRBJ2-7
d_gene: TRBD1
v_gene: TRBV4-1
CDR3aa: CASSQGSWGQGAFEQYF
CDR3nt: TGCGCCAGCAGCCAAGGATCTTGGGGACAGGGAGCTTTCGAGCAGTACTTC

abundance: medium-sized
j_gene: TRBJ1-1
d_gene: -
v_gene: TRBV18
CDR3aa: CASSLGYTEAFF
CDR3nt: TGTGCCAGCTCACTGGGGTACACTGAAGCTTTCTTT

abundance: -
j_gene: TRBJ2-7
d_gene: -
v_gene: TRBV27
CDR3aa: CASSDAYEQYF
CDR3nt: TGTGCCAGCAGTGATGCCTACGAGCAGTACTTC

abundance: once
j_gene: TRBJ1-4
d_gene: TRBD1
v_gene: TRBV7-9
CDR3aa: CASRRQGNNEKLFF
CDR3nt: TGTGCCAGCAGGAGACAGGGGAATAATGAAAAACTGTTTTTT

abundance: -
j_gene: TRBJ2-7
d_gene: TRBD2
v_gene: TRBV11-2
CDR3aa: CASSLDPSGTYEQYF
CDR3nt: TGTGCCAGCAGCTTAGATCCTAGCGGAACCTACGAGCAGTACTTC

abundance: -
j_gene: TRBJ2-4
d_gene: -
v_gene: TRBV7-9
CDR3aa: CASSRDRRNIQYF
CDR3nt: TGTGCCAGCAGTCGCGACAGGCGAAACATTCAGTACTTC

abundance: -
j_gene: TRBJ2-2
d_gene: -
v_gene: TRBV10-2
CDR3aa: CASSEGTVNTGELFF
CDR3nt: TGCGCCAGCAGTGAGGGGACCGTGAACACCGGGGAGCTGTTTTTT

abundance: -
j_gene: TRBJ2-7
d_gene: -
v_gene: TRBV30
CDR3aa: CAWDGQVGYEQYF
CDR3nt: TGTGCCTGGGATGGGCAGGTGGGCTACGAGCAGTACTTC

abundance: few
j_gene: TRBJ2-7
d_gene: -
v_gene: TRBV27
CDR3aa: CASSFLGATYEQYF
CDR3nt: TGTGCCAGCAGTTTTTTAGGGGCAACCTACGAGCAGTACTTC

abundance: few
j_gene: TRBJ1-6
d_gene: -
v_gene: TRBV27
CDR3aa: CASSFGGYNSPLHF
CDR3nt: TGTGCCAGCAGTTTCGGGGGTTATAATTCACCCCTCCACTTT

abundance: medium-sized
j_gene: TRBJ2-7
d_gene: -
v_gene: TRBV2
CDR3aa: CASSELGGTAYEQYF
CDR3nt: TGTGCCAGCAGTGAATTGGGGGGTACGGCGTACGAGCAGTACTTC

abundance: few
j_gene: TRBJ1-1
d_gene: TRBD1
v_gene: TRBV7-6
CDR3aa: CASSSTGGYDTEAFF
CDR3nt: TGTGCCAGCAGCTCGACAGGGGGCTATGACACTGAAGCTTTCTTT

abundance: -
j_gene: TRBJ1-1
d_gene: -
v_gene: TRBV2
CDR3aa: CASREAKRVAEAFF
CDR3nt: TGTGCCAGCAGGGAGGCCAAGAGGGTCGCTGAAGCTTTCTTT

abundance: -
j_gene: TRBJ1-6
d_gene: TRBD1
v_gene: TRBV7-6
CDR3aa: CASSTGTGNSPLHF
CDR3nt: TGTGCCAGCAGCACCGGGACAGGGAATTCACCCCTCCACTTT

abundance: -
j_gene: TRBJ2-1
d_gene: -
v_gene: TRBV27
CDR3aa: CASSFGGGNEQFF
CDR3nt: TGTGCCAGCAGTTTTGGAGGGGGGAATGAGCAGTTCTTC

abundance: -
j_gene: TRBJ2-3
d_gene: TRBD1
v_gene: TRBV7-6
CDR3aa: CASSRRDRPTDTQYF
CDR3nt: TGTGCCAGCAGCCGCCGGGACAGACCCACAGATACGCAGTATTTT

abundance: once
j_gene: TRBJ2-3
d_gene: -
v_gene: TRBV9
CDR3aa: CASSQTGVPTLDTQYF
CDR3nt: TGTGCCAGCAGCCAAACCGGGGTACCAACACTAGATACGCAGTATTTT

abundance: medium-sized
j_gene: TRBJ2-7
d_gene: -
v_gene: TRBV7-9
CDR3aa: CASSRPDSYEQYF
CDR3nt: TGTGCCAGCTCCCGGCCGGACTCCTACGAGCAGTACTTC

abundance: -
j_gene: TRBJ2-2
d_gene: TRBD2
v_gene: TRBV4-1
CDR3aa: CASSRSPSGRLGSGELFF
CDR3nt: TGCGCCAGCAGCCGAAGCCCTAGCGGGAGGCTGGGAAGCGGGGAGCTGTTTTTT

abundance: medium-sized
j_gene: TRBJ2-7
d_gene: TRBD1
v_gene: TRBV5-4
CDR3aa: CASSLGTGLYEQYF
CDR3nt: TGTGCCAGCAGCTTGGGGACAGGCCTATACGAGCAGTACTTC

abundance: -
j_gene: TRBJ2-3
d_gene: TRBD2
v_gene: TRBV9
CDR3aa: CASSRTSGGAVGTDTQYF
CDR3nt: TGTGCCAGCAGCCGAACTAGCGGGGGGGCGGTCGGCACAGATACGCAGTATTTT

abundance: -
j_gene: TRBJ2-5
d_gene: TRBD2
v_gene: TRBV27
CDR3aa: CASSLLAGGRETQYF
CDR3nt: TGTGCCAGCAGTTTATTAGCGGGGGGGCGGGAGACCCAGTACTTC

abundance: -
j_gene: TRBJ2-2
d_gene: TRBD2
v_gene: TRBV2
CDR3aa: CASSDSAGGFWTGELFF
CDR3nt: TGTGCCAGCAGTGATTCTGCGGGAGGGTTCTGGACCGGGGAGCTGTTTTTT